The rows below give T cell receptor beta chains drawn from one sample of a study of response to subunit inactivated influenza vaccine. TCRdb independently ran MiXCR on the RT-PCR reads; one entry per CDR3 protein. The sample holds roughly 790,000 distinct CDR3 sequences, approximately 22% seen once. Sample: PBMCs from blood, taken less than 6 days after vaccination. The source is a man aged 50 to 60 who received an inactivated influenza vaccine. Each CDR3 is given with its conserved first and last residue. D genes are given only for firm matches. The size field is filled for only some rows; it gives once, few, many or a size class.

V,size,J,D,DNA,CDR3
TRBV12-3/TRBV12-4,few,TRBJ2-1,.,TGTGCCAGCAGTTTAGGGGAACGCAATGAGCAGTTCTTC,CASSLGERNEQFF
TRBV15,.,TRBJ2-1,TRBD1,TGTGCCACCAGCAGAATTCAGGGGGTCTACAATGAGCAGTTCTTC,CATSRIQGVYNEQFF
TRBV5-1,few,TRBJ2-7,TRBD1,TGCGCCAGCAGCTACAGGGGTGAGGCCTACGAGCAGTACTTC,CASSYRGEAYEQYF
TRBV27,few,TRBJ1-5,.,TGTGCCAGCAGTCTTAAGGGACGAGGCAATCAGCCCCAGCATTTT,CASSLKGRGNQPQHF
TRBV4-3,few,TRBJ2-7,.,TGCGCCAGCAGCCAGGGTACTTCAAGCTCCTACGAGCAGTACTTC,CASSQGTSSSYEQYF
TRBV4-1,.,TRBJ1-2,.,TGCGCCAGCAGCCAAGATCTTGGGGCAGGGCAAGGCTACACCTTC,CASSQDLGAGQGYTF
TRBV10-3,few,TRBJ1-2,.,TGTGCCATCAGTTCTACGACAGGAAGGGGTGGCTACACCTTC,CAISSTTGRGGYTF
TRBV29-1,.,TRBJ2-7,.,TGCAGCGTTTCTGAGCAGGGGCCCTACGAGCAGTACTTC,CSVSEQGPYEQYF
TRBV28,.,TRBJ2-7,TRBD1,TGTGCCAGCAGAAAGACAGGGGGCCCCTACGAGCAGTACTTC,CASRKTGGPYEQYF
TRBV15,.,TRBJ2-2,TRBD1,TGTGCCACCAGCAGAGTGACAGGGAGTACCGGGGAGCTGTTTTTT,CATSRVTGSTGELFF
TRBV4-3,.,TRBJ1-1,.,TGCGCCAGCAGCCTTAGGAACAGGGAGAACACTGAAGCTTTCTTT,CASSLRNRENTEAFF
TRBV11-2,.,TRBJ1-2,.,TGTGCCAGCAGCCTACAGTCGTATGGCTACACCTTC,CASSLQSYGYTF
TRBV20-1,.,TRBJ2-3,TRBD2,TGCAGTGCTGACCGACTAGCGCTCTTCACAGATACGCAGTATTTT,CSADRLALFTDTQYF
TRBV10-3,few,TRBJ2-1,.,TGTGCCATCAGGTACAAGGCTGAGCAGTTCTTC,CAIRYKAEQFF
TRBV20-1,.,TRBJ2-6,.,TGCAGTGCTCGTAGTTATGGTTCTGGGGCCAACGTCCTGACTTTC,CSARSYGSGANVLTF
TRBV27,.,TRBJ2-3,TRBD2,TGTGCCAGCAGAAGACTAGCGGGAGACCTCAGAGATACGCAGTATTTT,CASRRLAGDLRDTQYF
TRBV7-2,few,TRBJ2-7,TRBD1,TGTGCCAGCAGAGGGGCGGGACAGGGCTCTACCGAGCAGTACTTC,CASRGAGQGSTEQYF
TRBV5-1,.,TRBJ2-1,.,TGCGCCAGCAGCTTGAGGCAGGGCAGCAATGGGCAGTTCTTC,CASSLRQGSNGQFF
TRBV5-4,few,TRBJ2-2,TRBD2,TGTGCCAGCGCCCTTGTAAAACTAGCGGGACGGAACACCGGGGAGCTGTTTTTT,CASALVKLAGRNTGELFF
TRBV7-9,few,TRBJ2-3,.,TGTGCCAGCACTCCGGGGGTAGGAGGCACAGATACGCAGTATTTT,CASTPGVGGTDTQYF
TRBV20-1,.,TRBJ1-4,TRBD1,TGCAGTGCTGGGGACAGCCGTAATGAAAAACTGTTTTTT,CSAGDSRNEKLFF
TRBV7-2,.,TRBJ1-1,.,TGTGCCAGCAGCTTGAACGGGGGGGTGAACACTGAAGCTTTCTTT,CASSLNGGVNTEAFF
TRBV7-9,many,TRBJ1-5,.,TGTGCCAGCAGCTTAGCAAGCTTCGGTCAGCCCCAGCATTTT,CASSLASFGQPQHF
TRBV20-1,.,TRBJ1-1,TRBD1,TGCAGTGCTAGATCCGGACAGGGGAACACTGAAGCTTTCTTT,CSARSGQGNTEAFF
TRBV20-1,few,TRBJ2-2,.,TGCAGTGCTAGACTGCAGGGTAAGGTCACCGGGGAGCTGTTTTTT,CSARLQGKVTGELFF
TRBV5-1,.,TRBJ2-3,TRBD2,TGCGCCAGCAGCCAGACTAGCGAGGCGGCAGATACGCAGTATTTT,CASSQTSEAADTQYF
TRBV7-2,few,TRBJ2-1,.,TGTGCCAGCAGCTTAGCGGGAGTTGCGGGCAATGAGCAGTTCTTC,CASSLAGVAGNEQFF